This entry concerns a single T cell receptor beta chain. The antigen is undetermined. This sample was included in a study of OX40 agonist ivuxolimab in advanced cancers. Study as a whole: Ivuxolimab was delivered to patients intravenously every 2 weeks at doses spanning 0.01 to 10 mg/kg. Therapy given before enrollment (anti-PD-1, anti-PD-L1 or anti-CTLA-4) was allowed, and under 45% had some. Overall study findings and caveats: Low normalized T-cell clonal expansion also characterized some of the nonresponders.

Produced via immunoSEQ multiplex PCR; TCRdb's table is partial and in-frame only. The sample includes approximately 70,000 clones, about nine tenths seen only once; the top ten take 1.3%. Trimming removed 0 bases at V and 1 base at J, with 13 bases between. Per germline, CDR1 SGHNT and CDR2 YYREEE (reference sequence). This CDR3 has 16 amino acids. This sequence was found in an adult with an advanced solid tumor such as melanoma, head and neck, liver or kidney cancer. This sequence joins TRBV5-4 and TRBJ1-1; possible D gene TRBD1, 6 bases. The sample in question was CD4+ or CD8+ T cells sorted from blood, obtained in a trial of the OX40 agonist ivuxolimab. In DNA, the CDR3 is TGTGCCAGCAGCTTGGGCCTGACAGGAGAGAACACTGAAGCTTTCTTT. It codes for CASSLGLTGENTEAFF.